This passage covers 24 T cell receptor beta chains from one sample sequenced in a study of blood T cell repertoires in COVID-19. Some clones are missing from TCRdb's copy, which holds only in-frame ones; the method was immunoSEQ multiplex PCR. Found here are about 260,000 clones, about nine tenths of them singletons; the top ten hold about 1.2%. Sequenced: PBMCs or T cells enriched from blood (not recorded which). The receptors shown here come from a woman between 40 and 50 years old with acute COVID-19.

The chain is built from TRBV11-3 and TRBJ2-7; 7 bases align to TRBD1. The CDR3 length is 15 residues. Germline CDR1 reads SGHNT; CDR2 reads YENEEA. J gave up 0 bases and V 1 base, and 3 bases lay outside the gene matches. The CDR3 loop is CASSLGSGGSYEQYV. CDR3 nucleotide sequence: TGTGCCAGCAGCTTAGGATCAGGGGGCTCCTACGAGCAGTACGTC.

V usage is TRBV5-6 and J usage is TRBJ2-6; 8 nucleotides line up with TRBD1. The trim removed 4 bases at V and 1 base at J, leaving 7 bases unmatched. From germline, CDR1 is SGHDT and CDR2 YYEEEE. The CDR3 contains 17 residues. This CDR3 reads CASSPRQGRSGANVLTF. The CDR3 DNA reads as TGTGCCAGCAGCCCCCGACAGGGGAGGTCTGGGGCCAACGTCCTGACTTTC.

This clone was counted a single time. The V call is TRBV5-1, the J call TRBJ2-5; 8 nucleotides agree with TRBD2. The CDR3 runs to 15 residues. Trimming took 4 bases from V and 5 from J; bases not matched to a gene: 10. Germline V gene sequence: CDR1 SGHRS, CDR2 YFSETQ. CDR3 bases: TGCGCCAGCAGCGGGCACGGGCGGGAGGAGGAGACCCAGTACTTC. Residues: CASSGHGREEETQYF.

The rearrangement uses TRBV4-2 and TRBJ1-1; D is undetermined. Germline V gene data show CDR1 as LGHNA and CDR2 as YNFKEQ. There are 15 residues in the CDR3. V dropped 0 bases and J dropped 1 base, with 9 bases sitting between them. The CDR3 DNA follows: TGTGCCAGCAGCCAAGATTTGCGGGGGAACACTGAAGCTTTCTTT. This encodes CASSQDLRGNTEAFF.

Remarks on this clone: The same CDR3 can be traced to other DNA sequences in this sample. This chain uses TRBV18 with TRBJ1-5; 8 bases agree with TRBD1. From germline, CDR1 is KGHSH and CDR2 LQKENI. This CDR3 has 15 amino acids. After removal of 2 bases from V and 0 bases from J, the junction contained 0 bases not matched to a gene. CDR3 region: CASSPGTGSNQPQHF. For the CDR3, the DNA is TGTGCCAGCTCACCAGGGACAGGTAGCAATCAGCCCCAGCATTTT. Complete variable domain (other parts from reference TRBV18 and TRBJ1-5): NAGVMQNPRHLVRRRGQEARLRCSPMKGHSHVYWYRQLPEEGLKFMVYLQKENIIDESGMPKERFSAEFPKEGPSILRIQQVVRGDSAAYFCASSPGTGSNQPQHFGDGTRLSIL.

To note about this clone: At one end, the junction sequence differs from germline, possibly due to a read error. This chain links TRBV10-2 with TRBJ1-1; 8 bases fit TRBD1. CDR1 and CDR2 from the germline V gene are WSHSY and SAAADI. CDR3 length equals 16 residues. The CDR3 loop is CASSDLRTGMNPEAFF. The CDR3 DNA follows: TGCGCCAGCAGTGATCTCCGGACAGGGATGAACCCTGAAGCTTTCTTT.

The CDR3 sequence: CASSMSSYNEQFF. For the CDR3, the DNA is TGTGCCAGCAGTATGAGCTCCTACAATGAGCAGTTCTTC. The V gene is TRBV6-5, the J gene TRBJ2-1; D remains unclear. Trimming pared 5 bases from V and 0 bases from J, leaving 5 bases between. This CDR3 is built from 13 residues. The germline V gene has CDR1 MNHEY and CDR2 SVGAGI.

The chain recombines TRBV3-1 (or the pseudogene TRBV3-2) with TRBJ2-1; no firm D call. The CDR3 extends over 14 amino acids. Trimming removed 4 bases from V and 0 bases from J, with 7 bases in between. Germline CDR1 reads LGHDT; CDR2 reads YNNKEL (reference sequence). Here the CDR3 DNA reads TGTGCCAGCAGCCCATTAGACTCCTACAATGAGCAGTTCTTC. Its translation: CASSPLDSYNEQFF.

The CDR3, as DNA: TGTGCCAGCAGCGCGGGGGGTAACTATGGCTACACCTTC. It is translated as CASSAGGNYGYTF. The rearrangement uses TRBV9 and TRBJ1-2, with D possibly matching TRBD1 (5 bases). The CDR3 is made up of 13 amino acids. Germline-derived CDR1 and CDR2 are SGDLS and YYNGEE. Trimming pared 3 bases from V and 1 base from J, leaving 7 bases between.

The gene calls are TRBV10-3 and TRBJ1-1; maybe TRBD1 (5 bases). This CDR3 has 14 residues. V lost 10 bases, J lost 5 bases, and 20 bases lay in between. In germline, CDR1 is ENHRY, CDR2 SYGVKD. CDR3 DNA: TGTGCCACCGGGGGGACCCCAAGAGGGACTGAAGCTTTCTTT. Amino acid sequence: CATGGTPRGTEAFF.

The chain is built from TRBV11-3 and TRBJ1-3, with 8 bases matching TRBD1. J lost 0 bases, V lost 4 bases, and 5 bases had no gene match. CDR1 and CDR2 from the germline V gene are SGHNT and YENEEA. The CDR3 has 16 residues. The CDR3 sequence is CASSSPTGDSGNTIYF. The CDR3 DNA sequence: TGTGCCAGCAGCTCTCCGACAGGGGACTCTGGAAACACCATATATTTT.

This chain links TRBV14 with TRBJ2-7; 7 nucleotides agree with TRBD1. Trimming cost V 4 bases and J 2 bases; bases outside gene matches: 2. CDR3 length: 13 amino acids. CDR1 SGHDN and CDR2 FVKESK come from the germline V gene. The CDR3 DNA is TGTGCCAGCAGCCGGGGGACAGCCTACGAGCAGTACGTC. This sequence encodes CASSRGTAYEQYV.

The chain recombines TRBV5-6 with TRBJ1-2, with 9 bases lining up with TRBD1. Germline values: CDR1 SGHDT, CDR2 YYEEEE. The CDR3 extends over 15 amino acids. V shed 3 bases, J shed 6 bases, and the junction held 9 bases outside the gene matches. CDR3 sequence reads: CASSWGTGSFDGYTF. The CDR3 bases are TGTGCCAGCAGCTGGGGGACAGGGAGTTTCGATGGCTACACCTTC.

This chain connects TRBV27 to TRBJ2-1, with D tentatively TRBD2 (6 bases). Germline values: CDR1 MNHEY, CDR2 SMNVEV (reference sequence). V lost 0 bases to trimming and J lost 2 bases, with 14 bases between them. This CDR3 region has 17 residues. The CDR3 DNA reads as TGTGCCAGCAGTTTATCTGAGCAGCGGGTCCCCTACAATGAGCAGTTCTTC. It yields the protein CASSLSEQRVPYNEQFF.

The chain is built from TRBV6-1 and TRBJ2-3; 9 nucleotides match TRBD1. Germline trimming cut 3 bases from V and 2 bases from J; bases unmatched to any gene: 3. The CDR3 length is 15 residues. From germline, CDR1 is MNHNS and CDR2 SASEGT. The CDR3 sequence: CASSDGQGNTDTQYF. CDR3 sequence (DNA): TGTGCCAGCAGTGACGGACAGGGGAACACAGATACGCAGTATTTT.

The chain joins TRBV6-5 to TRBJ1-2, with D maybe TRBD1 (5 bases). The CDR3 runs 11 residues. Germline CDR1 MNHEY, CDR2 SVGAGI. V was pared by 5 bases and J by 6 bases, with 7 bases between. For the CDR3, the DNA is TGTGCCAGCAGTCAGGGTAATGGCTACACCTTC. It translates to CASSQGNGYTF.

This clone occurred many times. The chain uses TRBV5-1 and TRBJ2-2, with D maybe TRBD2 (7 bases). From germline, CDR1 is SGHRS and CDR2 YFSETQ. The CDR3 loop spans 16 amino acids. Between the trimmed V and J ends, which lost 5 bases and 0 bases, there was a span of 14 bases. The CDR3 region has the DNA TGCGCCAGCAGGGGAGGGACATCTGCGAACACCGGGGAGCTGTTTTTT. Protein: CASRGGTSANTGELFF.

The rearrangement uses TRBV4-1 and TRBJ2-1; 12 bases align to TRBD2. Trimming removed 3 bases from V and 6 bases from J; junction bases left unmatched: 12. The CDR3 loop spans 18 amino acids. The germline V gene encodes CDR1 MGHRA and CDR2 YSYEKL. The CDR3 region is CASSHPRTSGTFLNEQFF. DNA of the CDR3: TGCGCCAGCAGCCATCCTAGGACTAGCGGGACCTTCCTCAATGAGCAGTTCTTC.

The rearrangement uses TRBV7-3 and TRBJ2-1, with TRBD2 identical over 7 bases. The V gene's germline CDR1 is SGHTA and CDR2 FQGTGA. The CDR3 totals 14 residues. V was clipped by 5 bases and J by 5 bases; unmatched bases: 6. The CDR3 region is CASSPGRENNEQFF. CDR3 bases: TGTGCCAGCAGCCCAGGGCGGGAGAACAATGAGCAGTTCTTC. Full variable domain (remainder filled in from reference TRBV7-3 and TRBJ2-1): GAGVSQTPSNKVTEKGKYVELRCDPISGHTALYWYRQSLGQGPEFLIYFQGTGAADDSGLPNDRFFAVRPEGSVSTLKIQRTERGDSAVYLCASSPGRENNEQFFGPGTRLTVL.

This sequence joins TRBV7-2 and TRBJ2-1; D possibly corresponds to TRBD2 (5 bases). CDR1 and CDR2 from the germline V gene are SGHTA and FQGNSA. The CDR3 is made up of 16 amino acids. Trimming took off 2 bases at V and 0 bases at J, with 11 bases between the two ends. CDR3 sequence (DNA): TGTGCCAGCAGCTTATTCTCTGGGAGCTCCTACAATGAGCAGTTCTTC. This translates into CASSLFSGSSYNEQFF. Full variable domain (outside the CDR3, taken from reference TRBV7-2 and TRBJ2-1): GAGVSQSPSNKVTEKGKDVELRCDPISGHTALYWYRQSLGQGLEFLIYFQGNSAPDKSGLPSDRFSAERTGGSVSTLTIQRTQQEDSAVYLCASSLFSGSSYNEQFFGPGTRLTVL.

V is TRBV24-1 and J is TRBJ2-5; D is unresolved. V lost 4 bases to trimming and J lost 0 bases, with 5 bases between them. This CDR3 region has 13 residues. Looked up from germline, CDR1 is KGHDR and CDR2 is SFDVKD. The CDR3 nucleotides read TGTGCCACCAGTGACCCCAACCAAGAGACCCAGTACTTC. Protein sequence: CATSDPNQETQYF.

The chain uses TRBV28 and TRBJ1-2; D gene ambiguous. Between the trimmed V and J ends, which lost 1 base and 8 bases, there was a span of 8 bases. Germline CDR1 reads MDHEN; CDR2 reads SYDVKM. The CDR3 runs to 12 residues. In DNA form, the CDR3 reads TGTGCCAGCAGTTTATCGGTACGCGGCTACACCTTC. Its translation: CASSLSVRGYTF.

V gene TRBV7-2 combines with J gene TRBJ1-1; 7 bases are a match to TRBD1. The V gene's germline CDR1 is SGHTA and CDR2 FQGNSA. With V trimmed by 2 bases and J by 2 bases, 2 bases remained unmatched. The CDR3 covers 14 residues. The CDR3 reads CASSLWDRNTEAFF. The CDR3 nucleotides are TGTGCCAGCAGCTTATGGGACAGAAACACTGAAGCTTTCTTT.

Details on this clone: Different DNA sequences within this sample yield the same CDR3. The chain uses TRBV29-1 and TRBJ2-1; 10 positions match TRBD2. Germline lookup yields CDR1 SQVTM and CDR2 ANQGSEA. There are 13 residues in the CDR3. Germline trimming cut 6 bases from V and 4 bases from J; bases unmatched to any gene: 3. CDR3 bases: TGCAGCGTGGGGACTAGCGATTACAATGAGCAGTTCTTC. Encoded protein: CSVGTSDYNEQFF.